A single sample gave rise to the 24 T cell receptor beta chains below, sequenced in a study of blood T cell repertoires in COVID-19. The protocol was immunoSEQ multiplex PCR, while the TCRdb copy is restricted to in-frame clones and leaves out a portion. The sample gives hundreds of thousands of clones, more than 60% of which show up once; approximately 4% is in the top ten. Sequencing was performed on peripheral blood. The origin of the receptors is a middle-aged woman with active or convalescent COVID-19.

This clone turned up a few times. This chain connects TRBV5-1 to TRBJ1-2; D remains ambiguous. In germline, CDR1 is SGHRS, CDR2 YFSETQ. The V and J ends lost 0 bases and 4 bases respectively, with 4 bases between them. The CDR3 length is 12 residues. CDR3 loop: CASSLDSYGYTF. CDR3 nucleotide sequence: TGCGCCAGCAGCTTGGACAGCTATGGCTACACCTTC.

The chain combines TRBV6-5 with TRBJ1-1; D unclear. Germline loops: CDR1 MNHEY, CDR2 SVGAGI. V gave up 5 bases and J gave up 2 bases, with 9 bases separating them. There are 13 residues in the CDR3. This CDR3 reads CASSRLTNTEAFF. The CDR3 nucleotides are TGTGCCAGCAGTCGCCTGACAAACACTGAAGCTTTCTTT.

About this clone: Distinct nucleotide sequences in the sample also encode this CDR3. This sequence joins TRBV5-4 and TRBJ1-3; D is possibly TRBD1 (6 bases). Per the germline V gene, CDR1 is SGHNT and CDR2 is YYREEE (reference sequence). The V gene lost 1 base and the J gene lost 4 bases, with 6 bases spanning the gap. The CDR3 sequence is 13 residues long. The CDR3 DNA follows: TGTGCCAGCAGCTTGACAGGGGGAAACACCATATATTTT. It translates to CASSLTGGNTIYF. Complete variable domain (other parts from reference TRBV5-4 and TRBJ1-3): ETGVTQSPTHLIKTRGQQVTLRCSSQSGHNTVSWYQQALGQGPQFIFQYYREEENGRGNFPPRFSGLQFPNYSSELNVNALELDDSALYLCASSLTGGNTIYFGEGSWLTVV.

This chain connects TRBV11-2 to TRBJ2-7; 10 bases match TRBD1. The junction had 10 bases not matched to a gene; V was cut back by 5 bases and J by 6 bases. The CDR3 totals 15 residues. Germline CDR1 is SGHAT and CDR2 is FQNNGV. CDR3 sequence: CASSQTGQGRSEQYF. In DNA, the CDR3 is TGTGCCAGCAGCCAGACGGGACAGGGGAGATCCGAGCAGTACTTC.

The CDR3 region has the DNA TGTGCCAGCAGTGAATTACAGGGACCCTATGGCTACACCTTC. It specifies CASSELQGPYGYTF. This sequence joins TRBV6-1 and TRBJ1-2; a weak D match, TRBD1 (6 bases). V was clipped by 2 bases and J by 4 bases, with 11 bases between them. This CDR3 spans 14 amino acids. CDR1 is MNHNS and CDR2 is SASEGT in the germline V gene.

The chain employs TRBV12-3 or TRBV12-4 and TRBJ1-1, with D maybe TRBD1 (5 bases). V was clipped by 7 bases and J by 5 bases, with 14 bases between them. The CDR3 totals 13 residues. This CDR3 reads CASTRGERTEAFF. CDR3 DNA: TGTGCCAGCACCCGGGGGGAGAGGACTGAAGCTTTCTTT.

The chain links TRBV4-2 to TRBJ1-5; 7 nucleotides agree with TRBD1. CDR1 and CDR2 from the germline V gene are LGHNA and YNFKEQ. Trimming cost V 1 base and J 2 bases; bases outside gene matches: 8. This CDR3 has 17 amino acids. The CDR3 sequence: CASSQGNRGSGNQPQHF. DNA for the CDR3: TGTGCCAGCAGCCAAGGGAACAGGGGCTCAGGCAATCAGCCCCAGCATTTT.

This rearrangement joins TRBV7-2 to TRBJ2-5; D perhaps matches TRBD2 (5 bases). The V gene's germline CDR1 is SGHTA and CDR2 FQGNSA. V was shortened by 4 bases and J by 2 bases, with 11 bases between the two germline ends. The CDR3 consists of 14 residues. This chain's CDR3 is CASSYRGAQETQYF. CDR3 in DNA: TGTGCCAGCAGCTATCGGGGAGCACAAGAGACCCAGTACTTC.

V is TRBV11-2 and J is TRBJ1-1; D uncertain. V shed 5 bases and J shed 11 bases, with 15 bases lying between them. The CDR3 is made up of 12 amino acids. CDR1 is SGHAT and CDR2 is FQNNGV in the germline V gene. The CDR3 region is CASSVSQVAAFF. CDR3 coding DNA: TGTGCCAGCAGCGTCTCGCAAGTAGCGGCTTTCTTT.

The chain's CDR3 is CASSEAHRFHRGLFF. The CDR3 DNA sequence: TGTGCCAGCAGTGAGGCCCACAGGTTCCACCGCGGACTGTTTTTT. The chain uses TRBV6-1 and TRBJ1-4, with D possibly being TRBD1 (5 bases). Trimming stripped 3 bases from V and 13 bases from J, with 21 bases between. Germline CDR1 and CDR2: MNHNS and SASEGT. This CDR3 is built from 15 residues.

The chain employs TRBV5-5 and TRBJ2-7; 9 bases are a match to TRBD1. Germline CDR1 reads SGHKS; CDR2 reads YYEKEE (reference sequence). This CDR3 region has 13 residues. J gave up 5 bases and V 4 bases, and 4 bases lay outside the gene matches. The CDR3 nucleotides read TGTGCCAGCAGCGTTGACAGGGGGAACGAGCAGTACTTC. Encoded protein: CASSVDRGNEQYF. Filled out from reference TRBV5-5 and TRBJ2-7, the complete variable domain reads DAGVTQSPTHLIKTRGQQVTLRCSPISGHKSVSWYQQVLGQGPQFIFQYYEKEERGRGNFPDRFSARQFPNYSSELNVNALLLGDSALYLCASSVDRGNEQYFGPGTRLTVT.

J is TRBJ2-1 and V is TRBV11-2; no reliable D call. Per germline, CDR1 SGHAT and CDR2 FQNNGV. Trimming left V 6 bases short and J 6 bases short, with 18 bases between. There are 15 residues in the CDR3. CDR3 coding DNA: TGTGCCAGCAGTTTTACCCCCTGGAGCTTCAATGAGCAGTTCTTC. The encoded protein is CASSFTPWSFNEQFF.

The CDR3 protein is CASSLAGAAQPQHF. CDR3 nucleotides: TGTGCCAGCAGTTTAGCAGGGGCGGCTCAGCCCCAGCATTTT. The chain couples TRBV27 to TRBJ1-5; maybe TRBD1 (6 bases). CDR1 is MNHEY, CDR2 SMNVEV, per germline (reference sequence). V dropped 2 bases and J dropped 6 bases, with 11 bases sitting between them. The CDR3 runs to 14 residues.

Here the CDR3 DNA reads TGTGCCAGCACCCTAACAGGGACCTCTGGGGCCAACGTCCTGACTTTC. Amino acid sequence: CASTLTGTSGANVLTF. This chain connects TRBV28 to TRBJ2-6, with D perhaps TRBD1 (6 bases). The CDR3 runs 16 residues. Trimming left V 7 bases short and J 0 bases short, with 13 bases between. Germline values: CDR1 MDHEN, CDR2 SYDVKM.

The chain links TRBV5-5 to TRBJ1-1; 8 nucleotides agree with TRBD1. The CDR3 runs 14 residues. Trimming removed 6 bases from V and 0 bases from J; junction bases left unmatched: 4. CDR1 is SGHKS, CDR2 YYEKEE, per germline (reference sequence). The CDR3, as DNA: TGTGCCAGCAACAGGGGGTCCATGAACACTGAAGCTTTCTTT. Its protein is CASNRGSMNTEAFF.

The chain combines TRBV9 with TRBJ1-6, with 7 positions matching TRBD1. With V trimmed by 6 bases and J by 4 bases, 4 bases remained unmatched. The CDR3 spans 14 residues. Germline CDR1 is SGDLS and CDR2 is YYNGEE. The CDR3 DNA is TGTGCCAGCACTCCGGGACAGTATAATTCACCCCTCCACTTT. It translates to CASTPGQYNSPLHF. Based on the CDR3 plus reference TRBV9 and TRBJ1-6, the full variable domain is DSGVTQTPKHLITATGQRVTLRCSPRSGDLSVYWYQQSLDQGLQFLIQYYNGEERAKGNILERFSAQQFPDLHSELNLSSLELGDSALYFCASTPGQYNSPLHFGNGTRLTVT.

The J gene is TRBJ1-3, the V gene TRBV5-1; 10 bases fit TRBD1. The CDR3 is made up of 15 amino acids. Germline loops: CDR1 SGHRS, CDR2 YFSETQ. Trimming at V came to 5 bases and at J to 2 bases, leaving 4 bases not matched to a gene. The CDR3 sequence: CASRRDRGAGNTIYF. For the CDR3, the DNA is TGCGCCAGCAGGCGGGACAGGGGAGCTGGAAACACCATATATTTT.

This clone was seen more than once but under ten times. This chain joins TRBV28 and TRBJ1-5, with D uncertain. Trimming removed 3 bases from V and 4 bases from J, with 10 bases in between. CDR1 is MDHEN, CDR2 SYDVKM, per germline. There are 14 residues in the CDR3. The CDR3, as DNA: TGTGCCAGCAGTTTGGTAACAGTTAATCAGCCCCAGCATTTT. It is translated as CASSLVTVNQPQHF.

This chain links TRBV28 with TRBJ1-1, with 7 nucleotides matching TRBD1. The germline CDR1 and CDR2 sequences are MDHEN and SYDVKM. The CDR3 covers 14 residues. The ends lost 2 bases at V and 6 bases at J; junction bases unmatched: 6. CDR3 sequence reads: CASSLGGTAPEAFF. Here the CDR3 DNA reads TGTGCCAGCAGTTTAGGAGGGACAGCACCTGAAGCTTTCTTT.

A note on this clone: The junction shows a germline mismatch at one end, possibly a read error. The chain is built from TRBV30 and TRBJ1-1; TRBD1 might be the D (5 bases). Germline V lookup: CDR1 GTSNPN, CDR2 SVGIG (reference sequence). The CDR3 totals 12 residues. The CDR3 loop is CAGSAGPSKAFF. The CDR3 DNA follows: TGTGCCGGGAGTGCAGGGCCCTCTAAAGCTTTCTTT.

The CDR3 protein is CASSLRRGALNTEAFF. The CDR3 DNA reads as TGCGCCAGCAGCTTGCGCAGGGGCGCTTTGAACACTGAAGCTTTCTTT. The chain uses TRBV5-1 and TRBJ1-1, with a possible D match to TRBD1 (6 bases). The CDR3 runs to 16 residues. From germline, CDR1 is SGHRS and CDR2 YFSETQ. Trimming cost V 1 base and J 0 bases, with 13 bases left between them.

The chain couples TRBV10-3 to TRBJ2-3, with 14 positions matching TRBD2. The CDR3 has 18 amino acids. V dropped 2 bases and J dropped 3; count of bases not matched to a gene: 7. Germline CDR1 and CDR2: ENHRY and SYGVKD. CDR3 loop: CAISEPQGLAGATDTQYF. In DNA, the CDR3 is TGTGCCATCAGTGAGCCGCAGGGACTAGCGGGGGCTACAGATACGCAGTATTTT.

This chain uses TRBV7-9 with TRBJ1-1; 8 bases agree with TRBD1. V lost 6 bases and J lost 1; bases outside the gene matches: 4. The CDR3 covers 14 residues. CDR1 SEHNR and CDR2 FQNEAQ come from the germline V gene (reference sequence). CDR3 sequence: CASSFTGGNTEAFF. The DNA of the CDR3 is TGTGCCAGCAGTTTCACAGGGGGGAACACTGAAGCTTTCTTT.

This sequence joins TRBV28 and TRBJ1-5; D is unclear. The germline CDR1 and CDR2 sequences are MDHEN and SYDVKM. The germline V and J ends were trimmed by 7 bases and 4 bases, with 17 bases remaining between them. The CDR3 spans 15 residues. CDR3 nucleotide sequence: TGTGCCAGCATCATTTCCCCCCAGGCGAATCAGCCCCAGCATTTT. This translates into CASIISPQANQPQHF.